Listed here are 28 T cell receptor beta chains from one sample, sequenced in a study of T cells after yellow fever vaccination. Using its own MiXCR run on the 5' RACE reads, TCRdb lists one record per CDR3 protein. The sample lists 200,000 to 300,000 distinct CDR3 sequences, over 10% occurring once. Specimen: CD4+ T cells sorted from PBMCs, collected 45 days after the yellow fever booster vaccination. These receptors were collected from a man in his thirties or forties who received the YFV17D yellow fever vaccine.

This clonotype was observed many times. This chain uses TRBV29-1 with TRBJ2-6; D remains ambiguous. Germline loops: CDR1 SQVTM, CDR2 ANQGSEA. The CDR3 spans 13 residues. Trimming removed 7 bases from V and 0 bases from J, with 7 bases in between. The CDR3 region is CSAISSGANVLTF. In nucleotides, the CDR3 is TGCAGCGCGATTTCCTCTGGGGCCAACGTCCTGACTTTC.

This clonotype was observed many times. The V gene is TRBV29-1, the J gene TRBJ2-3, with D unclear. The germline V and J ends were trimmed by 6 bases and 2 bases, with 9 bases remaining between them. Germline V CDR1 and CDR2: SQVTM, ANQGSEA. The CDR3 is 12 residues long. The CDR3 loop is CSVQVSTDTQYF. The CDR3, as DNA: TGCAGCGTCCAAGTCTCCACAGATACGCAGTATTTT.

This clonotype was seen a few times. V and J are TRBV5-1 and TRBJ2-1, with TRBD2 as a possible D gene (6 bases). The CDR3 loop spans 16 amino acids. V lost 7 bases and J lost 0, with 17 bases in between. The germline gives CDR1 SGHRS, CDR2 YFSETQ. The CDR3 loop is CASVRTVADSYNEQFF. Written as DNA, the CDR3 is TGCGCCAGCGTCCGGACTGTAGCGGACTCCTACAATGAGCAGTTCTTC.

This clonotype was seen a few times. The chain joins TRBV9 to TRBJ2-7; D is undetermined. The CDR3 sequence is 12 residues long. V was shortened by 1 base and J by 5 bases, with 7 bases between the two germline ends. Germline CDR1 SGDLS, CDR2 YYNGEE. This CDR3 reads CASSVFGDEQYF. CDR3 nucleotides: TGTGCCAGCAGCGTATTCGGAGACGAGCAGTACTTC.

There are a few counts of this clonotype. This chain uses TRBV5-1 with TRBJ2-5; 8 bases map to TRBD2. Losses at the gene ends were 0 bases for V and 5 bases for J; bases not matched to a gene: 6. The CDR3 consists of 15 residues. Germline CDR1 is SGHRS and CDR2 is YFSETQ. The CDR3 loop reads CASSLVAGGGETQYF. The CDR3 bases are TGCGCCAGCAGCTTGGTTGCGGGAGGAGGTGAGACCCAGTACTTC.

This clonotype was observed a handful of times. The chain employs TRBV5-1 and TRBJ2-1, with D possibly matching TRBD1 (6 bases). In germline, CDR1 is SGHRS, CDR2 YFSETQ. There are 15 residues in the CDR3. Trimming pared 0 bases from V and 6 bases from J, leaving 13 bases between. DNA of the CDR3: TGCGCCAGCAGCTTGGTGCCAGGGGAGAGCAATGAGCAGTTCTTC. Residues: CASSLVPGESNEQFF.

About this clonotype itself: Germline and junction disagree at one end, which may indicate a read error. The CDR3 sequence is CASSLSSGGPLVLF. The CDR3 region has the DNA TGTGCCAGCAGCTTATCTTCGGGAGGGCCTCTTGTCCTCTTC. This chain connects TRBV7-2 to TRBJ2-1, with 8 bases fitting TRBD2. Germline V lookup: CDR1 SGHTA, CDR2 FQGNSA. The CDR3 has 14 residues.

This clonotype was picked up a small number of times. The chain couples TRBV12-3 or TRBV12-4 to TRBJ1-5, with 9 bases matching TRBD1. Trimming took 0 bases from V and 6 from J; bases not matched to a gene: 6. The CDR3 sequence is 16 residues long. Here the CDR3 reads CASSLAAGQGFQPQHF. DNA of the CDR3: TGTGCCAGCAGTTTAGCCGCGGGACAGGGTTTTCAGCCCCAGCATTTT.

This clonotype was counted only a few times. This sequence joins TRBV5-6 and TRBJ2-1, with D possibly TRBD1 on 6 matching bases. CDR3 length: 14 residues. Trimming shortened V by 2 bases and J by 9 bases, and 15 bases separated the two germline ends. CDR1 is SGHDT, CDR2 YYEEEE, per germline. The CDR3, as DNA: TGTGCCAGCAGCTTCACAGGGAGTTTGGGTGAGCAGTTCTTC. Amino acid sequence: CASSFTGSLGEQFF.

This clonotype was seen a few times. The gene calls are TRBV29-1 and TRBJ2-1, with 13 nucleotides matching TRBD2. The CDR3 length is 12 residues. The germline V gene has CDR1 SQVTM and CDR2 ANQGSEA. After removal of 7 bases from V and 11 bases from J, the junction contained 5 bases not matched to a gene. This CDR3 is CSDRTSGSKQFF. Written as DNA, the CDR3 is TGCAGCGACCGGACTAGCGGGAGCAAGCAGTTCTTC.

Ten or more counts support this clonotype. The gene calls are TRBV6-2 or TRBV6-3 and TRBJ2-6; TRBD2 is a possible D gene (6 bases). Germline V gives CDR1 MNHEY, CDR2 SVGEGT. V shed 10 bases and J shed 0 bases, with 13 bases lying between them. This CDR3 spans 15 amino acids. CDR3 protein: CAIERRGSGANVLTF. For the CDR3, the DNA is TGTGCCATCGAAAGGAGGGGCTCTGGGGCCAACGTCCTGACTTTC.

The rearrangement uses TRBV19 and TRBJ2-1, with D hard to call. CDR1 and CDR2 (germline): LNHDA, SQIVND (reference sequence). The CDR3 length is 14 residues. V lost 4 bases and J 0 bases, leaving 7 bases between the germline ends. The CDR3 DNA reads TGTGCCAGTAGTACTGAGAGCTCCTACAATGAGCAGTTCTTC. Protein: CASSTESSYNEQFF.

This clonotype came up a few times. The chain has TRBV11-3 and TRBJ2-3, with unresolved D. The germline V gene has CDR1 SGHNT and CDR2 YENEEA. The CDR3 length is 12 residues. V was clipped by 5 bases and J by 8 bases, with 11 bases between them. As DNA, the CDR3 is TGTGCCAGCAGCCCGCCGATGGGTACGCAGTATTTT. Translating it yields CASSPPMGTQYF.

A few counts support this clonotype. The CDR3 region is CASSKGGTSYEQYF. The CDR3 DNA sequence: TGTGCCAGCAGCAAGGGGGGCACCTCCTACGAGCAGTACTTC. The chain joins TRBV25-1 to TRBJ2-7; either TRBD1 or TRBD2 may supply D (6 bases each). Germline loops: CDR1 MGHDK, CDR2 SYGVNS. V gave up 6 bases and J gave up 0 bases, with 12 bases separating them. CDR3 length: 14 amino acids.

The CDR3 reads CASSQGTSGTYEQFF. CDR3 coding DNA: TGCGCCAGCAGCCAAGGGACTAGCGGGACTTATGAGCAGTTCTTC. J is TRBJ2-1 and V is TRBV4-3; 12 bases are a match to TRBD2. The germline CDR1 and CDR2 sequences are LGHNA and YSLEER. This CDR3 is built from 15 residues. After removal of 1 base from V and 8 bases from J, the junction contained 3 bases not matched to a gene.

In regard to this clonotype: A much bigger clone sits one base away, suggesting this may be a read error. The chain links TRBV6-5 to TRBJ2-2; D is uncertain. The CDR3 covers 13 residues. The V and J ends lost 1 base and 1 base respectively, with 1 base between them. The V gene's germline CDR1 is MNHEY and CDR2 SVGAGI. The CDR3 is CASSYWNTGELFF. The CDR3 bases are TGTGCCAGCAGTTACTGGAACACCGGGGAGCTGTTTTTT.

This clonotype was detected only a few times. This rearrangement joins TRBV20-1 to TRBJ2-1, with 10 bases that match TRBD2. This CDR3 contains 14 residues. Germline V lookup: CDR1 DFQATT, CDR2 SNEGSKA (reference sequence). After removal of 5 bases from V and 7 bases from J, the junction contained 8 bases not matched to a gene. For the CDR3, the DNA is TGCAGTGCTTCCCCGGGACTAGCGTTGAATGAGCAGTTCTTC. It codes for CSASPGLALNEQFF.

The chain employs TRBV10-3 and TRBJ1-5; a possible D gene is TRBD1 (5 bases). This CDR3 comprises 13 residues. Germline CDR1 and CDR2: ENHRY and SYGVKD. Trimming stripped 6 bases from V and 5 bases from J, with 11 bases between. Here the CDR3 reads CAIRNDSYQPQHF. CDR3 DNA: TGTGCCATCAGAAACGACAGTTATCAGCCCCAGCATTTT.

This clonotype was observed a handful of times. V is TRBV12-3 or TRBV12-4 and J is TRBJ1-6; D is undetermined. CDR3 length equals 13 residues. V was shortened by 8 bases and J by 2 bases, with 7 bases between the two germline ends. DNA of the CDR3: TGTGCCAGCTCTGGCCCCTATAATTCACCCCTCCACTTT. Its translation: CASSGPYNSPLHF.

The V gene is TRBV20-1, the J gene TRBJ2-1; no firm D call. Germline assignment: CDR1 DFQATT and CDR2 SNEGSKA (reference sequence). Trimming removed 3 bases from V and 0 bases from J, with 12 bases in between. CDR3 size: 15 residues. The CDR3 bases are TGCAGTGCTAGCCTCTACAAGAGCTCCTACAATGAGCAGTTCTTC. Amino acids: CSASLYKSSYNEQFF.

This clonotype has just a few counts. The chain couples TRBV12-3 or TRBV12-4 to TRBJ2-1, with D possibly matching TRBD2 (5 bases). The CDR3 has 11 amino acids. Trimming pared 8 bases from V and 4 bases from J, leaving 6 bases between. The CDR3 sequence: CASRGYNEQFF. The CDR3 DNA is TGTGCCAGCCGAGGGTACAATGAGCAGTTCTTC.

This clonotype was counted between two and nine times. The chain combines TRBV7-2 with TRBJ2-7; D may be TRBD2 (7 bases). The CDR3 spans 15 residues. V lost 3 bases and J 4 bases, leaving 16 bases between the germline ends. Germline V lookup: CDR1 SGHTA, CDR2 FQGNSA. CDR3 sequence: CASSFREGGGYEQYF. The CDR3 DNA sequence: TGTGCCAGCAGCTTCCGAGAGGGGGGAGGGTACGAGCAGTACTTC.

This clonotype has a handful of counts. This rearrangement joins TRBV6-5 to TRBJ1-6, with 9 bases matching TRBD1. Germline CDR1 is MNHEY and CDR2 is SVGAGI. J gave up 11 bases and V 4 bases, and 6 bases lay outside the gene matches. The CDR3 has 14 residues. The CDR3 sequence is CASSLGTGITPLHF. In nucleotides, the CDR3 is TGTGCCAGCAGTTTGGGGACAGGGATAACACCCCTCCACTTT.

V is TRBV6-6 and J is TRBJ2-5; D may correspond to TRBD1 or TRBD2 (6 bases each). CDR1 and CDR2 from the germline V gene are MNHNY and SVGAGI (reference sequence). The CDR3 has 13 residues. V shed 7 bases and J shed 5 bases, with 14 bases lying between them. CDR3 sequence: CASKRGECETQYF. CDR3 DNA: TGTGCCAGCAAGAGGGGGGAGTGTGAGACCCAGTACTTC.

This clonotype was recorded many times. V gene TRBV6-2 or TRBV6-3 combines with J gene TRBJ1-1; D is uncertain. CDR1 MNHEY and CDR2 SVGEGT come from the germline V gene. Trimming took off 6 bases at V and 4 bases at J, with 15 bases between the two ends. The CDR3 is 14 amino acids. CDR3 in DNA: TGTGCCAGCAGCGCCTGGGGAAGAGGCACTGAAGCTTTCTTT. The encoded protein is CASSAWGRGTEAFF.

J is TRBJ2-3 and V is TRBV11-2, with 11 bases that match TRBD2. J gave up 1 base and V 5 bases, and 11 bases lay outside the gene matches. CDR3 length: 18 amino acids. The germline CDR1 and CDR2 sequences are SGHAT and FQNNGV. The CDR3 is CASSPRLAGGRGTDTQYF. As DNA, the CDR3 is TGTGCCAGCAGCCCCCGCCTAGCGGGAGGAAGGGGCACAGATACGCAGTATTTT.

This clonotype was detected a few times. The chain is built from TRBV20-1 and TRBJ1-5, with D possibly being TRBD1 (5 bases). There are 17 residues in the CDR3. Per germline, CDR1 DFQATT and CDR2 SNEGSKA (reference sequence). V was trimmed by 3 bases and J by 0 bases, leaving 18 bases between them. CDR3 sequence: CSASRGLLGNSNQPQHF. Here the CDR3 DNA reads TGCAGTGCTAGTCGGGGACTGCTCGGGAATAGCAATCAGCCCCAGCATTTT.

This clonotype showed up just a few times. This chain joins TRBV5-1 and TRBJ2-2; D might be TRBD1 (5 bases). The CDR3 is made up of 15 amino acids. The germline V gene has CDR1 SGHRS and CDR2 YFSETQ. Trimming stripped 0 bases from V and 6 bases from J, with 12 bases between. CDR3 in DNA: TGCGCCAGCAGCTTGGGCGGTAGGGGCCCCGGGGAGCTGTTTTTT. Residues: CASSLGGRGPGELFF. Full variable domain (rest looked up from reference TRBV5-1 and TRBJ2-2): KAGVTQTPRYLIKTRGQQVTLSCSPISGHRSVSWYQQTPGQGLQFLFEYFSETQRNKGNFPGRFSGRQFSNSRSEMNVSTLELGDSALYLCASSLGGRGPGELFFGEGSRLTVL.